This T cell receptor beta chain was sequenced for a study of blood T cell repertoires in COVID-19. The germline gives CDR1 SGHDT, CDR2 YYEEEE. This CDR3 has 14 residues. Trimming took off 2 bases at V and 3 bases at J, with 9 bases between the two ends. Repertoires were generated with immunoSEQ multiplex PCR, while TCRdb's copy carries only in-frame clones and drops some. In the table there are fewer than 200,000 clones, 84% of which are singletons. The sequence was obtained from a human donor in a cohort sampled during active COVID-19. The chain employs TRBV5-6 and TRBJ1-5; weak D call: TRBD1 (5 bases). The sequencing sample was made of peripheral blood. This CDR3 is CASSFLGANQPQHF. The CDR3 DNA sequence: TGTGCCAGCAGCTTCCTTGGGGCCAATCAGCCCCAGCATTTT.